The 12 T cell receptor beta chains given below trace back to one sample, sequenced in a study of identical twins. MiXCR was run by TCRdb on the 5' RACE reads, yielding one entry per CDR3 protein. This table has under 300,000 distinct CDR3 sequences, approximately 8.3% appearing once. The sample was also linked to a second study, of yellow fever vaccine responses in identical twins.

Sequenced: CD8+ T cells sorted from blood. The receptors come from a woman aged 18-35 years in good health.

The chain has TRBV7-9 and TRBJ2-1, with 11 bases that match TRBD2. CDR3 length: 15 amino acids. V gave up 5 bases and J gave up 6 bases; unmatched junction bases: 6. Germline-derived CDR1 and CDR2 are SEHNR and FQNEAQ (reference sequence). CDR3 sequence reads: CASSAPGTSGNEQFF. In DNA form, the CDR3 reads TGTGCCAGCAGCGCCCCCGGGACTAGCGGCAATGAGCAGTTCTTC.

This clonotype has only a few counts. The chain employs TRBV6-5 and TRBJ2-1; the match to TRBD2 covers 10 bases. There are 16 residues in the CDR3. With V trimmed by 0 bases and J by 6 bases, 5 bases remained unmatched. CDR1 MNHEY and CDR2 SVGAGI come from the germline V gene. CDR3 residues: CASSYSTASGGNEQFF. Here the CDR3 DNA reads TGTGCCAGCAGTTACTCGACGGCTAGCGGGGGCAATGAGCAGTTCTTC.

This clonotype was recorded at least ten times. CDR3 nucleotide sequence: TGTGCCAGCTCACCACCCTTCGGGGCAGGGCTAGATGAGCAGTTCTTC. This gives the protein CASSPPFGAGLDEQFF. The chain couples TRBV18 to TRBJ2-1; D is possibly TRBD1 or TRBD2 (5 bases each). Germline loops: CDR1 KGHSH, CDR2 LQKENI. The V end lost 0 bases, the J end lost 8 bases, and 17 bases lay between the germline ends. The CDR3 is 16 amino acids.

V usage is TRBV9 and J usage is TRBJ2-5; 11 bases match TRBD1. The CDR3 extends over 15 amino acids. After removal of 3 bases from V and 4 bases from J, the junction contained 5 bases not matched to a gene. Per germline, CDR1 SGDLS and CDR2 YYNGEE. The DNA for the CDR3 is TGTGCCAGCAGCGGGGACGGGACAGGGGGAGAGACCCAGTACTTC. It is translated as CASSGDGTGGETQYF.

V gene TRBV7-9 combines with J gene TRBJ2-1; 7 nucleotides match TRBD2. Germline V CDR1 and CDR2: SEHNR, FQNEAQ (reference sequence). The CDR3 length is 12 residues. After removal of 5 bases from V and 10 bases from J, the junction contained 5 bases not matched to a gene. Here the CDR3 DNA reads TGTGCCAGCAGCCTACTAGCGCCCGAGCAGTTCTTC. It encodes CASSLLAPEQFF.

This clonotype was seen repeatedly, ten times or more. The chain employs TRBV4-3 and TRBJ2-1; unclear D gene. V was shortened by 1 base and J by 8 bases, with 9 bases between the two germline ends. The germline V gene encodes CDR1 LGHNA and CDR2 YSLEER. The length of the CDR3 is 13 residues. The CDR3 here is CASSQVGIDEQFF. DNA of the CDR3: TGCGCCAGCAGCCAAGTGGGGATCGATGAGCAGTTCTTC.

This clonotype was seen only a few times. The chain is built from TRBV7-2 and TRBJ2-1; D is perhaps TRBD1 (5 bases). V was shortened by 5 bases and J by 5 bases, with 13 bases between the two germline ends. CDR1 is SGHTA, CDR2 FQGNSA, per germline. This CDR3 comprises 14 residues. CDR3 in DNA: TGTGCCAGCAGCCCGTATACAGGTAACAATGAGCAGTTCTTC. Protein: CASSPYTGNNEQFF.

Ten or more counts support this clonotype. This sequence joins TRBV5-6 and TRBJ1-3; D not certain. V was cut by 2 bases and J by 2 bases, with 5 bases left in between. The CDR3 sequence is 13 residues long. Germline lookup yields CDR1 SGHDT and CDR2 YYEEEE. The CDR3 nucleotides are TGTGCCAGCAGCTTCATGCCTGGAAACACCATATATTTT. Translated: CASSFMPGNTIYF.

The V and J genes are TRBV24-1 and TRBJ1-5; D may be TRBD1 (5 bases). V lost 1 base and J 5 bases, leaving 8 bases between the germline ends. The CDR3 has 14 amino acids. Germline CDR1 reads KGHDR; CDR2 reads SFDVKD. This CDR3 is CATSDFGGDQPQHF. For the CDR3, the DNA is TGTGCCACCAGTGATTTCGGGGGGGATCAGCCCCAGCATTTT.

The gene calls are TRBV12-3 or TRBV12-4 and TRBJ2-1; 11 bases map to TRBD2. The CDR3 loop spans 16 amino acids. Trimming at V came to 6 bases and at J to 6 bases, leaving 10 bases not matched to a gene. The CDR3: CASSLITSGSSNEQFF. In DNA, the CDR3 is TGTGCCAGCAGCCTAATTACTAGCGGGAGCTCCAATGAGCAGTTCTTC.

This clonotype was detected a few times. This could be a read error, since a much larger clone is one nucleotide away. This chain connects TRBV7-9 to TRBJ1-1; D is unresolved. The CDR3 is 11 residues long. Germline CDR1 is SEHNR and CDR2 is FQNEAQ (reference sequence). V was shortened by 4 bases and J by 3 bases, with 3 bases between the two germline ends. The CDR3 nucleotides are TGTGCCAGCAGCTGGGACACTGAAGCTTTCTTT. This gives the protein CASSWDTEAFF.

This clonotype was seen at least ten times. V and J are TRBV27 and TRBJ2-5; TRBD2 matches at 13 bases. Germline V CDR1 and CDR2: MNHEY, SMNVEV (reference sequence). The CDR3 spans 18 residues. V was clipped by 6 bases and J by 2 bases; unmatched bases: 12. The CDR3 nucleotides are TGTGCCAGCAGGTTACTAGCGGGAGGGCCATTAGGGCAAGAGACCCAGTACTTC. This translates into CASRLLAGGPLGQETQYF.